One T cell receptor beta chain is described in this entry. Antigen unknown. This record comes from a study of OX40 agonist ivuxolimab in advanced cancers. Turning to the study itself: Dose-escalation cases comprised hepatocellular carcinoma, melanoma, renal cell or head and neck cancer.

This CDR3 is built from 14 residues. The V gene lost 5 bases and the J gene lost 8 bases, with 18 bases spanning the gap. CDR1 SGHTA and CDR2 FQGTGA come from the germline V gene. Study results and limitations: Expanded clones belonging to CD8+ T cells outnumbered, on average, those of CD4+. There was clonal expansion of CD4+ and CD8+ blood T cells by week 6 at 0.1 to 3.0 mg/kg.

Sequencing was performed with immunoSEQ multiplex PCR; in TCRdb, only in-frame clones are kept and a portion is missing. The data contain about 53,000 clones, nearly 90% of them singletons. J is TRBJ1-2 and V is TRBV7-3; no reliable D call. This TCR came from an adult with an advanced solid tumor such as melanoma, head and neck, liver or kidney cancer. Specimen: CD4+ or CD8+ T cells sorted from blood, collected in a trial of the OX40 agonist ivuxolimab. This chain's CDR3 is CASSPTPGVRGYTF. For the CDR3, the DNA is TGTGCCAGCAGCCCAACCCCAGGCGTCCGGGGCTACACCTTC.